This passage covers 5 T cell receptor beta chains from one sample sequenced in a study of blood T cells in healthy people across ages. The use of a sample-barcoded 5' primer and a J-beta primer mix characterized a second PCR of about 7 to 12 cycles. TCRdb reprocessed the 5' RACE reads with MiXCR, giving one entry per CDR3 protein. This sample has roughly 1.6 million distinct CDR3 sequences; about 35% occur once, and the top ten carry roughly 12%. Sequenced material: blood. These receptor sequences come from a woman younger than 45 in good health.

This clonotype was detected a few times. The chain joins TRBV20-1 to TRBJ1-5; D unclear. The CDR3 totals 14 residues. V lost 1 base and J 8 bases, leaving 15 bases between the germline ends. From germline, CDR1 is DFQATT and CDR2 SNEGSKA (reference sequence). This chain's CDR3 is CSARGRQALKPQHF. DNA for the CDR3: TGCAGTGCTAGAGGTCGGCAGGCGTTGAAGCCCCAGCATTTT.

The chain carries TRBV27 and TRBJ2-7; 9 bases fit TRBD2. Germline CDR1 and CDR2: MNHEY and SMNVEV (reference sequence). The CDR3 has 18 residues. The V and J ends lost 7 bases and 1 base, in that order; junction bases with no gene match: 17. Here the CDR3 reads CASMFRASGIGRSYEQYF. CDR3 in DNA: TGTGCCAGCATGTTTCGGGCTAGCGGGATCGGTCGATCCTACGAGCAGTACTTC.

The rearrangement joins TRBV20-1 to TRBJ2-2; 7 positions agree with TRBD1. The J segment lost 4 bases and the V segment lost 6 bases, leaving 5 bases of the junction unmatched. CDR1 and CDR2 from the germline V gene are DFQATT and SNEGSKA (reference sequence). The CDR3 loop spans 13 amino acids. CDR3 nucleotide sequence: TGCAGTGCAACCGGGACAGTCACCGGGGAGCTGTTTTTT. This codes for CSATGTVTGELFF.

V usage is TRBV6-1 and J usage is TRBJ1-2; no clear D gene. The CDR3 covers 13 residues. The V end was cut by 3 bases, the J end by 6 bases, with 11 bases between. The germline gives CDR1 MNHNS, CDR2 SASEGT. The DNA of the CDR3 is TGTGCCAGCAGTGATTCCCCATCAAATGGCTACACCTTC. Its translation: CASSDSPSNGYTF.

This clonotype was counted between two and nine times. The chain carries TRBV3-1 and TRBJ2-3; 12 bases are a match to TRBD2. This CDR3 has 18 residues. Germline assignment: CDR1 LGHDT and CDR2 YNNKEL (reference sequence). After removal of 1 base from V and 2 bases from J, the junction contained 7 bases not matched to a gene. CDR3 residues: CASSQVPGLAGPTDTQYF. CDR3 coding DNA: TGTGCCAGCAGCCAAGTTCCCGGACTAGCGGGACCCACAGATACGCAGTATTTT.